These 14 T cell receptor beta chains were sequenced from one sample in a study of breast tumors, draining lymph nodes, adjacent tissues. The lymph nodes were axillary draining lymph nodes from breast cancer patients. Using its own MiXCR run on the multiplex PCR reads, TCRdb lists one record per CDR3 protein. The sample lists over 250,000 distinct CDR3 sequences, about 30% occurring once. The specimen was axillary lymph node tissue. These receptors all stem from a female donor with breast cancer. Some clones in this sample may be carry-over from other donors' samples.

In regard to this clonotype: Mismatch with germline at one junction end may stem from a read error. The chain joins TRBV6-2 or TRBV6-3 to TRBJ2-2; tentative D call: TRBD2 (6 bases). The CDR3 has 15 amino acids. In germline, CDR1 is MNHEY, CDR2 SVGEGT. DNA of the CDR3: TGTGCCAGCAGTCCCCCTGGCGGGGTCACCGGGGAGCTGCTTTTT. As protein: CASSPPGGVTGELLF.

This clonotype has a count of ten or more. J is TRBJ2-7 and V is TRBV30; TRBD2 aligns across 10 bases. Unmatched junction bases numbered 7, after V lost 1 base and J lost 7 bases. This CDR3 has 14 amino acids. Per germline, CDR1 GTSNPN and CDR2 SVGIG (reference sequence). CDR3 region: CAWSGASGSLEQYF. The CDR3 DNA reads TGTGCCTGGAGTGGGGCTAGCGGGAGTTTGGAGCAGTACTTC.

On this clonotype itself: Because it lacks the conserved phenylalanine or tryptophan at the end, this CDR3 is likely a read error. The DNA is omitted, as the CDR3 cannot be located on it reliably, and the CDR3 follows TCRdb's listing. The chain recombines TRBV24-1 with TRBJ2-5. The CDR3 length equals 14 residues, ends included. Germline CDR1 and CDR2: KGHDR and SFDVKD. The CDR3: CATSDLAGQETQYL.

This clonotype has a count of ten or more. The chain is built from TRBV5-1 and TRBJ2-2, with a weak D call TRBD1 (6 bases). V lost 3 bases to trimming and J lost 1 base, with 10 bases between them. The CDR3 covers 15 residues. CDR1 and CDR2 (germline): SGHRS, YFSETQ. The CDR3, as DNA: TGCGCCAGCAGCTCCGGGACAAGGAACACCGGGGAGCTGTTTTTT. Amino acid sequence: CASSSGTRNTGELFF.

As concerns this clonotype: A single base separates this from a much larger clone, so it may be a read error. Here the CDR3 DNA reads TGTGCCAGCAGAGAGGGACAGGGAGTCTCCCCCCTCCGCTTT. Amino acids: CASREGQGVSPLRF. V and J are TRBV28 and TRBJ1-6; 9 bases align to TRBD1. Germline V CDR1 and CDR2: MDHEN, SYDVKM. This CDR3 has 14 amino acids.

This clonotype appeared many times. The rearrangement links TRBV20-1 to TRBJ1-3, with TRBD1 matching over 7 bases. Germline-derived CDR1 and CDR2 are DFQATT and SNEGSKA (reference sequence). The CDR3 runs 14 residues. The trim removed 4 bases at V and 5 bases at J, leaving 8 bases unmatched. CDR3 sequence (DNA): TGCAGTGCTACCAGTGACAGGGACAGAAACACCATATATTTT. Encoded protein: CSATSDRDRNTIYF.

This clonotype was counted at least ten times. The V and J genes are TRBV5-8 and TRBJ1-4; tentative D call: TRBD1 (5 bases). The V end was cut by 4 bases, the J end by 1 base, with 20 bases between. This CDR3 is 18 amino acids long. Germline CDR1 is SGHTS and CDR2 is YDEGEE. Here the CDR3 reads CASSRGTRDLGTNEKLFF. In nucleotides, the CDR3 is TGTGCCAGCAGCCGGGGTACCAGGGACTTGGGAACTAATGAAAAACTGTTTTTT.

This clonotype was seen many times. The chain is built from TRBV25-1 and TRBJ2-7; 10 bases match TRBD1. Germline V gives CDR1 MGHDK, CDR2 SYGVNS. The CDR3 sequence is 14 residues long. With 3 bases clipped from V and 1 base from J, the junction kept 0 bases outside the gene matches. The CDR3: CASSEGQGSYEQYF. In DNA, the CDR3 is TGTGCCAGCAGTGAGGGACAGGGGTCCTACGAGCAGTACTTC.

The J gene is TRBJ1-3, the V gene TRBV6-6; perhaps TRBD1 as D (5 bases). Between the trimmed V and J ends, which lost 6 bases and 8 bases, there was a span of 14 bases. The CDR3 consists of 13 residues. Germline V lookup: CDR1 MNHNY, CDR2 SVGAGI (reference sequence). CDR3 sequence reads: CASSRGGGDTIYF. Written as DNA, the CDR3 is TGTGCCAGCAGCCGGGGGGGGGGAGACACCATATATTTT.

This clonotype was seen at least ten times. The chain is built from TRBV10-3 and TRBJ1-5, with D uncertain. Germline assignment: CDR1 ENHRY and CDR2 SYGVKD. The V end was cut by 2 bases, the J end by 3 bases, with 5 bases between. The CDR3 covers 13 residues. DNA for the CDR3: TGTGCCATCAGTGAGGAGATCAATCAGCCCCAGCATTTT. Translating it yields CAISEEINQPQHF.

Note on this clonotype: Its ends do not fully match the called genes, so a read error is possible. V gene TRBV19 combines with J gene TRBJ1-5; D ambiguous. In germline, CDR1 is LNHDA, CDR2 SQIVND (reference sequence). The CDR3 runs to 13 residues. The CDR3 sequence is CASRGVYNEPQHF. The CDR3 bases are TGTGCCAGTAGAGGCGTCTACAATGAGCCCCAGCATTTT.

Notes on this clonotype: The germline gene is not matched at one end of the junction; a read error may be the cause. The chain has TRBV5-1 and TRBJ2-2; perhaps TRBD2 as D (6 bases). This CDR3 region has 15 residues. Germline CDR1 is SGHRS and CDR2 is YFSETQ. The CDR3 sequence: CASSPLTGEAGELVF. The CDR3 DNA sequence: TGCGCCAGCAGCCCCTTAACGGGAGAGGCCGGGGAGCTGGTTTTT.

This clonotype was recorded at least ten times. The chain recombines TRBV2 with TRBJ2-1; D possibly matches TRBD1 or TRBD2 (5 bases each). The V gene lost 7 bases and the J gene lost 5 bases, with 18 bases spanning the gap. CDR3 length equals 15 residues. Germline V gives CDR1 SNHLY, CDR2 FYNNEI. The CDR3 region is CASKKGTLLNNEQFF. The CDR3 coding sequence is TGTGCCAGCAAGAAGGGGACGCTATTAAACAATGAGCAGTTCTTC.

At least ten counts were recorded for this clonotype. The chain employs TRBV5-1 and TRBJ2-5; unclear D gene. V was cut by 4 bases and J by 3 bases, with 7 bases left in between. Germline loops: CDR1 SGHRS, CDR2 YFSETQ. CDR3 size: 12 residues. CDR3 nucleotide sequence: TGCGCCAGCAGCCTTCCCAAAGAGACCCAGTACTTC. As protein: CASSLPKETQYF.